These T cell receptor beta chains were read from a single sample in a study of Ad26.COV2.S vaccination and SARS-CoV-2 variants. Using immunoSEQ multiplex PCR, the repertoire was profiled, and TCRdb retains in-frame clones only, with some absent. The sample has roughly 420,000 clones; roughly 89% are singletons. This specimen was peripheral blood, taken in a trial of Ad26.COV2.S vaccine versus placebo. The source is a person aged 18-65 years who received the Ad26.COV2.S COVID-19 vaccine or a placebo. CDR3s include the opening cysteine and the closing phenylalanine or tryptophan. The D gene is left open where the match is weak.

d_call: TRBD2; v_call: TRBV27; j_call: TRBJ2-1; cdr3_aa: CASRTLLAGIYNEQFF
d_call: NA; v_call: TRBV5-1; j_call: TRBJ1-2; cdr3_aa: CASKSQGANYGYTF
d_call: NA; v_call: TRBV4-3; j_call: TRBJ1-2; cdr3_aa: CASSSPGTSNYGYTF
d_call: NA; v_call: TRBV6-1; j_call: TRBJ2-4; cdr3_aa: CASSEDRVYKNIQYF
d_call: TRBD2; v_call: TRBV11-2; j_call: TRBJ2-1; cdr3_aa: CASSLLAGGPAYPYNEQFF
d_call: NA; v_call: TRBV9; j_call: TRBJ2-2; cdr3_aa: CASSVDLGAGELFF
d_call: TRBD2; v_call: TRBV30; j_call: TRBJ2-1; cdr3_aa: CAWSAGASHEQFF
d_call: NA; v_call: TRBV30; j_call: TRBJ1-5; cdr3_aa: CAWSGGDNYYNQPQHF
d_call: NA; v_call: TRBV7-7; j_call: TRBJ2-3; cdr3_aa: CASSSQIGDTQYF
d_call: NA; v_call: TRBV30; j_call: TRBJ2-7; cdr3_aa: CAWTIRRVDLYEQYF
d_call: NA; v_call: TRBV5-5; j_call: TRBJ2-5; cdr3_aa: CASSLGMVTQYF
d_call: TRBD1; v_call: TRBV5-4; j_call: TRBJ1-5; cdr3_aa: CASSCYTDRENGQPQHF
d_call: NA; v_call: TRBV12-3/TRBV12-4; j_call: TRBJ2-1; cdr3_aa: CASSFFNEQFF
d_call: NA; v_call: TRBV28; j_call: TRBJ2-7; cdr3_aa: CASSYDWGYEQYF
d_call: NA; v_call: TRBV5-1; j_call: TRBJ1-5; cdr3_aa: CASSLELVYSNQPQHF
d_call: NA; v_call: TRBV19; j_call: TRBJ1-2; cdr3_aa: CASGAPRFRDTQPYGYTF
d_call: NA; v_call: TRBV10-3; j_call: TRBJ1-5; cdr3_aa: CAISPRDSNQPQHF
d_call: NA; v_call: TRBV6-4; j_call: TRBJ1-6; cdr3_aa: CASSVETGSPLHF
d_call: NA; v_call: TRBV9; j_call: TRBJ2-1; cdr3_aa: CASSADGEGGIVNEQFF
d_call: TRBD1; v_call: TRBV5-4; j_call: TRBJ1-6; cdr3_aa: CASSGGQAGNSPLHF
d_call: NA; v_call: TRBV6-6; j_call: TRBJ2-1; cdr3_aa: CASSYGGQINEQFF
d_call: TRBD2; v_call: TRBV4-3; j_call: TRBJ2-3; cdr3_aa: CASSQGGWATQYF
d_call: NA; v_call: TRBV14; j_call: TRBJ2-3; cdr3_aa: CASSQVRDTQYF
d_call: NA; v_call: TRBV4-2; j_call: TRBJ1-1; cdr3_aa: CASSRPGGNTEAFF
d_call: TRBD2; v_call: TRBV7-3; j_call: TRBJ2-3; cdr3_aa: CASSLLGGPSGGTQYF
d_call: NA; v_call: TRBV6-2/TRBV6-3; j_call: TRBJ2-1; cdr3_aa: CASSYGLSQAEQFF
d_call: NA; v_call: TRBV2; j_call: TRBJ2-2; cdr3_aa: CASSVMAFSTRELFF
d_call: NA; v_call: TRBV28; j_call: TRBJ1-6; cdr3_aa: CASSLLYVHSPLHF
d_call: NA; v_call: TRBV19; j_call: TRBJ2-5; cdr3_aa: CASSNSWQETQYF
d_call: NA; v_call: TRBV10-3; j_call: TRBJ1-2; cdr3_aa: CAISESITGGGRYTF
d_call: NA; v_call: TRBV5-1; j_call: TRBJ2-1; cdr3_aa: CASSLGGGVPYNEQFF
d_call: NA; v_call: TRBV4-2; j_call: TRBJ2-1; cdr3_aa: CASSQELQGPYPQFF
d_call: NA; v_call: TRBV30; j_call: TRBJ2-5; cdr3_aa: CAWTGRRETQYF
d_call: TRBD2; v_call: TRBV7-3; j_call: TRBJ2-1; cdr3_aa: CASSLRGGLAGAYNEQFF
d_call: NA; v_call: TRBV19; j_call: TRBJ2-2; cdr3_aa: CASSPRSTGELFF
d_call: TRBD2; v_call: TRBV4-2; j_call: TRBJ2-1; cdr3_aa: CASSQKGTLGTSVYNEQFF
d_call: NA; v_call: TRBV19; j_call: TRBJ2-3; cdr3_aa: CASSIKTSTDTQYF
d_call: NA; v_call: TRBV28; j_call: TRBJ2-3; cdr3_aa: CASRSQGIDTQYF
d_call: NA; v_call: TRBV7-9; j_call: TRBJ2-5; cdr3_aa: CASSFTYSPDPETQYF
d_call: NA; v_call: TRBV29-1; j_call: TRBJ1-1; cdr3_aa: CSVEDLWGNTEAFF
d_call: TRBD1; v_call: TRBV5-4; j_call: TRBJ1-2; cdr3_aa: CASSSDRDYFYGYTF
d_call: NA; v_call: TRBV30; j_call: TRBJ1-2; cdr3_aa: CAWSSGGNGYTF
d_call: NA; v_call: TRBV7-3; j_call: TRBJ2-1; cdr3_aa: CASSLRRASYNEQFF
d_call: NA; v_call: TRBV5-4; j_call: TRBJ2-1; cdr3_aa: CASSFLPRDNEQFF
d_call: NA; v_call: TRBV6-5; j_call: TRBJ1-1; cdr3_aa: CASSLKGSGYTEAFF
d_call: NA; v_call: TRBV6-5; j_call: TRBJ1-1; cdr3_aa: CASSRDLVTEAFF
d_call: TRBD1; v_call: TRBV2; j_call: TRBJ2-3; cdr3_aa: CASRPTRGDRTQYF
d_call: NA; v_call: TRBV7-2; j_call: TRBJ2-5; cdr3_aa: CASSLAGPPSETQYF
d_call: NA; v_call: TRBV6-5; j_call: TRBJ2-7; cdr3_aa: CASSYDGGSYEQYF
d_call: NA; v_call: TRBV7-9; j_call: TRBJ2-1; cdr3_aa: CASGPIVGYPVF
d_call: NA; v_call: TRBV4-2; j_call: TRBJ1-4; cdr3_aa: CASSQVSGLREKLFF
d_call: NA; v_call: TRBV5-4; j_call: TRBJ1-1; cdr3_aa: CASSLNGPEAFF
d_call: NA; v_call: TRBV13; j_call: TRBJ2-5; cdr3_aa: CASSLVGETQYF
d_call: NA; v_call: TRBV29-1; j_call: TRBJ1-1; cdr3_aa: CSVANRLNTEAFF
d_call: NA; v_call: TRBV7-9; j_call: TRBJ1-6; cdr3_aa: CASSLVIPSYNSPLHF
d_call: TRBD1; v_call: TRBV2; j_call: TRBJ1-1; cdr3_aa: CASSAEGASEAFF
d_call: NA; v_call: TRBV28; j_call: TRBJ1-5; cdr3_aa: CASSFKDYSNQPQHF
d_call: NA; v_call: TRBV5-1; j_call: TRBJ2-7; cdr3_aa: CASSEGPLLGQYF
d_call: NA; v_call: TRBV5-6; j_call: TRBJ1-5; cdr3_aa: CASSLWYSNQPQHF
d_call: NA; v_call: TRBV27; j_call: TRBJ1-6; cdr3_aa: CASRLRWELDSPLHF